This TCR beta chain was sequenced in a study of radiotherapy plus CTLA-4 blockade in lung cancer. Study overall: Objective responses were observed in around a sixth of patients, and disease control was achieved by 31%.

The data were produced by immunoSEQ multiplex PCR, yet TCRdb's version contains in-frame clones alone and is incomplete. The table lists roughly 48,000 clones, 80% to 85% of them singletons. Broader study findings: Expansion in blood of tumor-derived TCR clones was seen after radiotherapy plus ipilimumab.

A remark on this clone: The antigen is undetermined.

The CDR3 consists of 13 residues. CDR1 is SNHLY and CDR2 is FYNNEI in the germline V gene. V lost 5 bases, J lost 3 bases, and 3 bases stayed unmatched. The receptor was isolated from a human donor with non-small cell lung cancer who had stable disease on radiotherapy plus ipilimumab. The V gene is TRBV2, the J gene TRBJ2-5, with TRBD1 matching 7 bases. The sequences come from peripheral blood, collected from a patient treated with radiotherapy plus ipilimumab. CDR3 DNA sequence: TGTGCCAGCAGTACCGGGACAGAAGAGACCCAGTACTTC. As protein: CASSTGTEETQYF. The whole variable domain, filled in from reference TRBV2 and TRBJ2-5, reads EPEVTQTPSHQVTQMGQEVILRCVPISNHLYFYWYRQILGQKVEFLVSFYNNEISEKSEIFDDQFSVERPDGSNFTLKIRSTKLEDSAMYFCASSTGTEETQYFGPGTRLLVL.